The entry that follows covers one T cell receptor (beta chain) sequence. The data are from a study of blood T cell repertoires in COVID-19. Those enrolled, adults aged about 18 to 89 years, came from about two dozen US areas. Categorization into cohorts depended on clinical history that participants reported. In the study's own analysis: Nucleated cell number was recorded as an estimate derived from reference gene primer amplification. Some clones are missing from TCRdb's copy, which holds only in-frame ones; the method was immunoSEQ multiplex PCR. For V, J and clone size, that table is used; D and trimming come from the DNA. The sample holds fewer than 400,000 clones, roughly 89% seen once. V was cut by 6 bases and J by 13 bases, with 12 bases left in between. The germline V gene encodes CDR1 KGHDR and CDR2 SFDVKD. The CDR3 is made up of 11 amino acids.

The receptor was derived from a woman in her thirties who had recovered from COVID-19. The sequencing input was PBMCs or T cells enriched from blood (not recorded which). The chain employs TRBV24-1 and TRBJ2-1; TRBD2 might be the D (6 bases). In DNA, the CDR3 is TGTGCCACCAGTCTGGGACTCGGACAGTTCTTC. This encodes CATSLGLGQFF.